Sequencing of this TCR beta chain was carried out in a study of OX40 agonist ivuxolimab in advanced cancers. Study-level background: The study treated patients with ivuxolimab, an agonistic anti-OX40 (CD134) antibody. Participants, 82.7% male, averaged around 60 years of age, ranging from about 20 to 79.

Measured with immunoSEQ multiplex PCR; TCRdb has only the in-frame clones, and not every one. The table includes about 81,000 clones, 88% detected once. Study-level findings and limits: In general, CD8+ T cells held more expanded clones than CD4+ did, on average.

On this clone: Antigen specificity is unknown.

Sequencing used CD4+ or CD8+ T cells sorted from blood, obtained in a trial of the OX40 agonist ivuxolimab. This clonotype was obtained from an adult with an advanced solid tumor such as melanoma, head and neck, liver or kidney cancer.

The CDR3 sequence is CASSLGPGPYEQYF. DNA for the CDR3: TGTGCCAGCAGCTTGGGGCCGGGACCCTACGAGCAGTACTTC. This chain joins TRBV5-5 and TRBJ2-7, with D perhaps being TRBD1 or TRBD2 (5 bases each). Germline V gives CDR1 SGHKS, CDR2 YYEKEE (reference sequence). The CDR3 is 14 amino acids. Trimming took 0 bases from V and 2 from J, leaving 9 bases between them.